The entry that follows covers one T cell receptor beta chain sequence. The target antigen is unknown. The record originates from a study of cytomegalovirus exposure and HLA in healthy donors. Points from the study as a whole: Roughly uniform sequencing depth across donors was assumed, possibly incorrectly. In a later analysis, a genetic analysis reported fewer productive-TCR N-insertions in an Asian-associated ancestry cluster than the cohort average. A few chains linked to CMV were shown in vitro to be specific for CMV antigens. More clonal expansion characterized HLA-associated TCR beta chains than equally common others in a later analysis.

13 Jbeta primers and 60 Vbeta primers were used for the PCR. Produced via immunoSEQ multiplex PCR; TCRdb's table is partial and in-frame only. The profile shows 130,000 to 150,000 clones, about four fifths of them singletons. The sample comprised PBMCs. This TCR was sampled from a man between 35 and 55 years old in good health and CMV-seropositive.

The CDR3 region has the DNA TGTGCCAGCAGCTCCGAGGGCGGAGGAGGGACCTACGAGCAGTACTTC. Protein product: CASSSEGGGGTYEQYF. V gene TRBV5-6 combines with J gene TRBJ2-7, with D possibly being TRBD2 (6 bases). V lost 3 bases and J lost 2, with 18 bases in between. This CDR3 comprises 16 residues. From germline, CDR1 is SGHDT and CDR2 YYEEEE.